These 3 T cell receptor beta chains were all obtained from the same sample, sequenced in a study of identical twins (dated by TCRdb to 2015 to 2016). Receptors were amplified or captured by 5' RACE. Instrument on record: Illumina HiSeq 2000. Through fastp at Q25 and MiXCR, TCRdb rebuilt clones from the public reads, retaining in-frame beta chains. Each record represents a unique CDR3 protein, reported with the most common genes and DNA among its rows. Present in this sample are about 250,000 distinct CDR3 sequences, 11% to 15% of which were seen just once. Approximately 10% of the sample is held by the ten biggest clonotypes. The sequenced sample was memory (CD45RO+) T cells sorted from blood. In the paper's terms, the cell subset or site label means: CD45RO+ enriched T cells. The receptors originated from a woman younger than 35 in good health.

This clonotype showed up just a few times. This chain links TRBV21-1 with TRBJ2-3; TRBD2 is the table's D call, not checked against the DNA. TRBV21-1 is a pseudogene. The CDR3 spans 16 residues. The CDR3 sequence is CASRDSGKSSTDTQYF. The CDR3 nucleotides read TGTGCCAGCAGGGATAGCGGGAAATCTAGCACAGATACGCAGTATTTT.

The genes are TRBV7-2 and TRBJ2-3, with 11 bases fitting TRBD2. V was pared by 6 bases and J by 9 bases, with 14 bases of the junction left unmatched. Germline V gene sequence: CDR1 SGHTA, CDR2 FQGNSA. This CDR3 has 16 amino acids. This CDR3 is CASRTPGTSGTGTQYF. The CDR3 nucleotides read TGTGCCAGCAGGACACCGGGGACTAGCGGTACAGGAACGCAGTATTTT.

The rearrangement uses TRBV20-1 and TRBJ2-1; D might be TRBD2 (6 bases). V dropped 1 base and J dropped 8 bases, with 18 bases sitting between them. This CDR3 is 15 amino acids long. Germline V gene data show CDR1 as DFQATT and CDR2 as SNEGSKA (reference sequence). The CDR3 DNA is TGCAGTGCTAGAGGGCGAGCGGGTTTTACAGATGAGCAGTTCTTC. Protein sequence: CSARGRAGFTDEQFF.